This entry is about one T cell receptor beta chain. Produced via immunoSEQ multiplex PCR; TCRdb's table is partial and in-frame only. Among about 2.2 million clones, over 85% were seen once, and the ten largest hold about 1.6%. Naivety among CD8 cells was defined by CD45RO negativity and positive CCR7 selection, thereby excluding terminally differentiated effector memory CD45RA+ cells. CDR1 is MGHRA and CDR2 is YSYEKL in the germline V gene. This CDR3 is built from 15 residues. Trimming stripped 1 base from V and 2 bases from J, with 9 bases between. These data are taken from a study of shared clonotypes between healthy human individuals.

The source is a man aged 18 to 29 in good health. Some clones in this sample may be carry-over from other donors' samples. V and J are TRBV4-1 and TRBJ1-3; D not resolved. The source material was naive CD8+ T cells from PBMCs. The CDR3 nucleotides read TGCGCCAGCAGCCAAGTTGCCGGGACTGGAAACACCATATATTTT. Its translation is CASSQVAGTGNTIYF.